One and the same sample provided the 6 T cell receptor beta chains below, sequenced in a study of shared clonotypes between healthy human individuals. Clones were sequenced by immunoSEQ multiplex PCR, and TCRdb holds only the in-frame ones, with some missing. The sample lists millions of clones, approximately 93% occurring once. Material: naive CD4+ T cells from PBMCs. Subset defined: CD45RA+ positively selected. The receptors shown here come from a man aged 18 to 29 in good health. Some clones in this sample may be carry-over from other donors' samples.

The chain joins TRBV6-5 to TRBJ2-3; D uncertain. The germline V gene has CDR1 MNHEY and CDR2 SVGAGI. Trimming stripped 2 bases from V and 5 bases from J, with 8 bases between. This CDR3 comprises 13 residues. The CDR3 DNA reads as TGTGCCAGCAGTTACGGAAGGAGAGATACGCAGTATTTT. Protein product: CASSYGRRDTQYF.

This clone was seen only once. This specimen includes other DNA sequences encoding the same CDR3. The chain links TRBV5-1 to TRBJ2-2; D unresolved. Per germline, CDR1 SGHRS and CDR2 YFSETQ. The CDR3 contains 11 residues. The ends were cut back, 0 bases at V and 8 bases at J, with 2 bases in the middle. The CDR3 bases are TGCGCCAGCAGCTTGGAGGGGGAGCTGTTTTTT. Amino acids: CASSLEGELFF.

The rearrangement uses TRBV7-3 and TRBJ2-1; maybe TRBD1 (6 bases). The germline V gene encodes CDR1 SGHTA and CDR2 FQGTGA. The CDR3 is made up of 15 amino acids. V gave up 5 bases and J gave up 9 bases, with 20 bases separating them. This CDR3 is CASSLVGGEVGEQFF. CDR3 in DNA: TGTGCCAGCAGCCTCGTAGGGGGTGAGGTAGGTGAGCAGTTCTTC.

This chain links TRBV7-2 with TRBJ1-1, with D hard to call. V dropped 8 bases and J dropped 10 bases, with 17 bases sitting between them. From germline, CDR1 is SGHTA and CDR2 FQGNSA. The length of the CDR3 is 12 residues. Here the CDR3 DNA reads TGTGCCAGCCGCCGGAGGGATGAGGGAGCTTTCTTT. This encodes CASRRRDEGAFF.

This chain joins TRBV28 and TRBJ1-4; 8 bases are shared with TRBD1. The CDR3 totals 16 residues. With V trimmed by 6 bases and J by 7 bases, 13 bases remained unmatched. The V gene's germline CDR1 is MDHEN and CDR2 SYDVKM. The CDR3 coding sequence is TGTGCCAGCAGGCGGACAGGGCGCTTGATTCGTGAAAAACTGTTTTTT. Translating it yields CASRRTGRLIREKLFF.

The gene calls are TRBV7-8 and TRBJ2-2; D is unresolved. Trimming removed 2 bases from V and 0 bases from J, with 4 bases in between. The length of the CDR3 is 14 residues. Germline V gene sequence: CDR1 SGHVS, CDR2 FQNEAQ. CDR3 DNA sequence: TGTGCCAGCAGCTTACGGCCGAACACCGGGGAGCTGTTTTTT. Its protein is CASSLRPNTGELFF.